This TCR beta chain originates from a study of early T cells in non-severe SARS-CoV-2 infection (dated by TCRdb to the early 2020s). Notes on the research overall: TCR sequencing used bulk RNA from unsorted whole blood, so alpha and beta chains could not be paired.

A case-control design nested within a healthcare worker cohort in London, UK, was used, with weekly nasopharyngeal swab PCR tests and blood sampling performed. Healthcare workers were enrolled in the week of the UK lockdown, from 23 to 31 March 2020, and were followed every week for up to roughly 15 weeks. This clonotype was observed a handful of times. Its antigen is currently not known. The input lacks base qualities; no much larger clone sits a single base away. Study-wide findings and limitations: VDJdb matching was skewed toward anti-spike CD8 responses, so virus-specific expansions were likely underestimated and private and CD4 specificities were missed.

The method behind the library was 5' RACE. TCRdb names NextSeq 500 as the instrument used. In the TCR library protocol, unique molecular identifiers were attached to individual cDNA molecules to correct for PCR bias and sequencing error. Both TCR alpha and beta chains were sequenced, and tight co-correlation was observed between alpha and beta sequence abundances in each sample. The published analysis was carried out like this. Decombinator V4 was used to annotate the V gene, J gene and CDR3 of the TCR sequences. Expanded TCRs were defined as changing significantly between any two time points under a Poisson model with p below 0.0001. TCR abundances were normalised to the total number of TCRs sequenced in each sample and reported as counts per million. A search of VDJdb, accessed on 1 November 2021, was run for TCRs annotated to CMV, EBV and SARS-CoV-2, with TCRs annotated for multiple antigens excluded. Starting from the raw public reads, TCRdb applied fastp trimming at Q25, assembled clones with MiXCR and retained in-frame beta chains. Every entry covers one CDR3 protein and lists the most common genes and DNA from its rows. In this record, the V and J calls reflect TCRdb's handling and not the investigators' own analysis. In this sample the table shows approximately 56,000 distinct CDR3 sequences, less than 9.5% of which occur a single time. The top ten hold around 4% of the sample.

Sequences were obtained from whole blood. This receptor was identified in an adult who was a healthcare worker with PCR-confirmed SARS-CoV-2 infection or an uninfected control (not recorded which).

The CDR3 sequence is CASSSTQYEQYF. Read as DNA, the sequence is TGTGCCAGCAGCTCGACTCAGTACGAGCAGTACTTC. Here the chain combines TRBV7-2 and TRBJ2-7; there is no confident call for the D gene. The germline V gene sets CDR1 to SGHTA and CDR2 to FQGNSA. The CDR3 covers 12 residues, taking in both the cysteine and the phenylalanine. Solely the CDR3 DNA is kept, with 36 bases framed from the first base. Trimming takes 4 bases from V and 4 bases from J, and the germline ends sit 8 bases apart.